This is a list of T cell receptor beta chains from one sample in a study of T cell repertoires in cytomegalovirus infection. TCRdb reprocessed the reads via MiXCR and lists one record per CDR3 protein. The sample shows 250,000 or so distinct CDR3 sequences, 15% to 20% of them seen only once. The sequenced material came from CD8+ T cells from PBMCs. The receptors here all came from a human donor in good health (CMV status not recorded). Some clones in this sample may be carry-over from other donors' samples. Each CDR3 is given with its conserved first and last residue. The D gene is left open where the match is weak. Part of the rows lack a size; the others show once, few, many or a class for expanded clones.

D | J | V | size | CDR3 | DNA
TRBD1 | TRBJ2-7 | TRBV5-6 | NA | CASSLLRTGAVEQYF | TGTGCCAGCAGCTTGCTTAGGACAGGGGCTGTCGAGCAGTACTTC
NA | TRBJ1-5 | TRBV20-1 | few | CSARDPVGVGQPQHF | TGCAGTGCTAGAGATCCCGTGGGGGTTGGTCAGCCCCAGCATTTT
TRBD1 | TRBJ2-7 | TRBV28 | many | CASSDGQGVLYEQYF | TGTGCCAGCAGTGACGGACAGGGGGTGCTCTACGAGCAGTACTTC
TRBD1 | TRBJ1-1 | TRBV29-1 | few | CSVVYRGRMTEAFF | TGCAGCGTTGTATACAGGGGTCGAATGACTGAAGCTTTCTTT
NA | TRBJ1-1 | TRBV5-6 | many | CASSLAADTEAFF | TGTGCCAGCAGCTTGGCTGCGGACACTGAAGCTTTCTTT
NA | TRBJ1-6 | TRBV4-3 | few | CASSQEERQLDNSPLHF | TGCGCCAGCAGCCAAGAAGAACGACAGCTTGATAATTCACCCCTCCACTTT
TRBD2 | TRBJ2-3 | TRBV6-1 | many | CASAPTSGTDTQYF | TGTGCCAGCGCCCCGACTAGCGGCACAGATACGCAGTATTTT
NA | TRBJ2-2 | TRBV5-4 | NA | CASSLVSGELFF | TGTGCCAGCAGCTTGGTCAGCGGGGAGCTGTTTTTT
NA | TRBJ2-1 | TRBV7-8 | few | CASSPGSGSGYEQFF | TGTGCCAGCAGCCCCGGTTCGGGGAGTGGTTATGAGCAGTTCTTC
NA | TRBJ1-1 | TRBV28 | many | CASSRNRVDMYTEAFF | TGTGCCAGCAGTAGAAACAGGGTCGATATGTACACTGAAGCTTTCTTT
TRBD1 | TRBJ1-1 | TRBV6-6 | NA | CASSSQTGVSEAFF | TGTGCCAGCAGCTCCCAAACAGGGGTTAGTGAAGCTTTCTTT
NA | TRBJ1-1 | TRBV6-5 | NA | CASSSHTLEEAFF | TGTGCCAGCAGTTCTCACACGTTGGAGGAAGCTTTCTTT